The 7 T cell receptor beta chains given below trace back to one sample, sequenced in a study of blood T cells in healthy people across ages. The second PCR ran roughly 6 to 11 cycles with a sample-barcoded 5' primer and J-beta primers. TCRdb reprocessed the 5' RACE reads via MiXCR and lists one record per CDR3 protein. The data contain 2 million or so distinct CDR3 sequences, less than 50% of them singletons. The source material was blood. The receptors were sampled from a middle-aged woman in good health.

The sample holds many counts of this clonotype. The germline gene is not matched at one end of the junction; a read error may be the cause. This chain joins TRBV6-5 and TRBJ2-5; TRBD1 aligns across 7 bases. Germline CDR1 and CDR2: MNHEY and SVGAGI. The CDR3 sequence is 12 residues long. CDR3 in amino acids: CASSNRGETQYF. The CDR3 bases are TGCGCCAGCAGCAACAGGGGAGAGACCCAGTACTTC.

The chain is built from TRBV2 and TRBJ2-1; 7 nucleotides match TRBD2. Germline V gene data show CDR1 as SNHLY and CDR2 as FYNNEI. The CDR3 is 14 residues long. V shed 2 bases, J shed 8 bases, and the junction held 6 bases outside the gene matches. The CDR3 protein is CASSERAGRDEQFF. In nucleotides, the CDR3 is TGTGCCAGCAGTGAACGGGCGGGGAGGGATGAGCAGTTCTTC.

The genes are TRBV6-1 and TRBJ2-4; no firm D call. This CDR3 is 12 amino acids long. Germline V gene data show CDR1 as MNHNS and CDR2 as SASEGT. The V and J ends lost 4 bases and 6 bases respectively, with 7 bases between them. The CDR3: CASSVVGNIQYF. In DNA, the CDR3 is TGTGCCAGCAGTGTGGTCGGAAACATTCAGTACTTC.

CDR3 nucleotide sequence: TGTGCCAGCAGCCAAGTTAACCACGAGCAGTACTTC. Translated: CASSQVNHEQYF. The rearrangement links TRBV3-1 to TRBJ2-7; D unclear. The germline V gene encodes CDR1 LGHDT and CDR2 YNNKEL (reference sequence). The V end lost 1 base, the J end lost 5 bases, and 6 bases lay between the germline ends. There are 12 residues in the CDR3.

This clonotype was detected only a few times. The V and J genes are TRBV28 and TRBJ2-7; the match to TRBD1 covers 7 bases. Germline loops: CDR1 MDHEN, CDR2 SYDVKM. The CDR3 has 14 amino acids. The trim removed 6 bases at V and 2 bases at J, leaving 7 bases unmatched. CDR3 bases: TGTGCCAGCAGCCCCGGGACAGCGGCCTACGAGCAGTACTTC. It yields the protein CASSPGTAAYEQYF.

The CDR3 loop is CASSLGDRGLSSYNVQYF. The DNA of the CDR3 is TGTGCCAGCAGCTTGGGGGACAGGGGGCTTAGCTCCTACAATGTGCAGTACTTC. The rearrangement uses TRBV11-2 and TRBJ2-1; 12 bases are shared with TRBD1. The closer fit of TRBJ2-7 to the DNA end suggests the J call may be wrong. Germline values: CDR1 SGHAT, CDR2 FQNNGV. CDR3 length equals 18 residues.

In DNA form, the CDR3 reads TGTGCCAGCAGCCCCCCTTCGGGGGCCTTAAATGAGCAGTTCTTC. Translation gives CASSPPSGALNEQFF. V is TRBV7-2 and J is TRBJ2-1; either TRBD1 or TRBD2 may supply D (6 bases each). The CDR3 is 15 amino acids. The V gene lost 5 bases and the J gene lost 7 bases, with 18 bases spanning the gap. Germline V CDR1 and CDR2: SGHTA, FQGNSA.